The TCR beta chain under discussion was sequenced for a study of blood T cell repertoires in COVID-19. The CDR3 has 13 amino acids. V was cut by 0 bases and J by 5 bases, with 5 bases left in between. The germline CDR1 and CDR2 sequences are SEHNR and FQNEAQ (reference sequence). This table comes from immunoSEQ multiplex PCR, and its TCRdb copy is limited to in-frame clones, with some not included. The sample has over 25,000 clones; 84% are singletons. The chain has TRBV7-9 and TRBJ1-5, with D unclear. This receptor was obtained from a man older than 75 with active COVID-19. Material for sequencing was peripheral blood. This CDR3 is CASSLAGDQPQHF. CDR3 nucleotides: TGTGCCAGCAGCTTAGCCGGTGATCAGCCCCAGCATTTT.